The 16 T cell receptor beta chains below were found in one sample sequenced in a study of cytomegalovirus exposure and HLA in healthy donors. The assay was immunoSEQ multiplex PCR, and TCRdb's table has in-frame clones only and misses some. The sample contains 50,000 or so clones, 90% to 95% of which appear only once. Sequenced: PBMCs. The receptors here all came from a young man in good health and CMV-seronegative.

The chain has TRBV18 and TRBJ2-7, with a weak D call TRBD1 (5 bases). Germline values: CDR1 KGHSH, CDR2 LQKENI. The CDR3 loop spans 15 amino acids. V lost 0 bases to trimming and J lost 2 bases, with 11 bases between them. In nucleotides, the CDR3 is TGTGCCAGCTCACCACCAACGACCAGGGCCTACGAGCAGTACTTC. Translating gives CASSPPTTRAYEQYF.

V and J are TRBV6-5 and TRBJ1-5; 9 bases are a match to TRBD1. The CDR3 consists of 15 residues. Germline CDR1 reads MNHEY; CDR2 reads SVGAGI. Trimming removed 9 bases from V and 3 bases from J; junction bases left unmatched: 9. For the CDR3, the DNA is TGTGCCAGTACTACCGGGACAGGGCTCAATCAGCCCCAGCATTTT. Encoded protein: CASTTGTGLNQPQHF.

This chain uses TRBV2 with TRBJ2-1; 8 nucleotides line up with TRBD1. Per germline, CDR1 SNHLY and CDR2 FYNNEI. CDR3 length: 15 amino acids. V gave up 5 bases and J gave up 4 bases; unmatched junction bases: 7. CDR3 amino acids: CASSSGGLSYNEQFF. The CDR3 region has the DNA TGTGCCAGCAGTTCAGGGGGCTTATCTTACAATGAGCAGTTCTTC.

The chain links TRBV19 to TRBJ2-6; possible D gene TRBD1, 7 bases. The V gene lost 5 bases and the J gene lost 0 bases, with 17 bases spanning the gap. The CDR3 is 18 amino acids. CDR1 and CDR2 (germline): LNHDA, SQIVND (reference sequence). In nucleotides, the CDR3 is TGTGCCAGTAGTCCCCAGGGGGGAGTCGGCTCTGGGGCCAACGTCCTGACTTTC. Protein: CASSPQGGVGSGANVLTF.

The rearrangement joins TRBV10-1 to TRBJ2-5; possible D gene TRBD2, 7 bases. V lost 0 bases and J lost 13, with 12 bases in between. Per the germline V gene, CDR1 is WNHNN and CDR2 is SYGVQD (reference sequence). This CDR3 has 12 residues. The CDR3 loop reads CASSESSGGRYF. The CDR3 DNA sequence: TGCGCCAGCAGTGAGTCTTCGGGGGGCCGGTACTTC.

V is TRBV18 and J is TRBJ2-5; D might be TRBD2 (6 bases). Looked up from germline, CDR1 is KGHSH and CDR2 is LQKENI. This CDR3 region has 14 residues. V lost 0 bases, J lost 7 bases, and 12 bases lay in between. CDR3 amino acids: CASSPPSGVGTQYF. Written as DNA, the CDR3 is TGTGCCAGCTCACCACCGTCGGGAGTTGGGACCCAGTACTTC.

The rearrangement joins TRBV4-1 to TRBJ2-3; D call uncertain. Germline V gene sequence: CDR1 MGHRA, CDR2 YSYEKL. V was clipped by 0 bases and J by 6 bases, with 7 bases between them. The CDR3 sequence is 13 residues long. CDR3 nucleotides: TGCGCCAGCAGCCAAGACGAAGCGGATACGCAGTATTTT. Amino acids: CASSQDEADTQYF.

The CDR3 sequence: CASSVGTTTNEQFF. The CDR3 coding sequence is TGTGCCAGCAGCGTCGGGACTACCACCAATGAGCAGTTCTTC. The chain joins TRBV7-3 to TRBJ2-1; 7 bases agree with TRBD2. The J segment lost 6 bases and the V segment lost 5 bases, leaving 7 bases of the junction unmatched. The CDR3 is 14 amino acids. Germline V gene sequence: CDR1 SGHTA, CDR2 FQGTGA.

This clone was recorded once. The rearrangement uses TRBV28 and TRBJ2-1; 8 nucleotides match TRBD1. This CDR3 region has 12 residues. Germline trimming cut 3 bases from V and 10 bases from J; bases unmatched to any gene: 2. Looked up from germline, CDR1 is MDHEN and CDR2 is SYDVKM. The CDR3 nucleotides are TGTGCCAGCAGTTTTCGGACAGGGGAGCAGTTCTTC. Protein product: CASSFRTGEQFF.

V gene TRBV6-5 combines with J gene TRBJ2-7; 12 positions match TRBD1. V lost 4 bases, J lost 4 bases, and 5 bases stayed unmatched. Germline loops: CDR1 MNHEY, CDR2 SVGAGI. CDR3 length: 15 residues. The CDR3, as DNA: TGTGCCAGCAGTTTACTGGGACAGGGGGCTTACGAGCAGTACTTC. Protein sequence: CASSLLGQGAYEQYF.

This clone is a singleton in its sample. This chain links TRBV12-5 with TRBJ2-1; 11 bases agree with TRBD2. There are 14 residues in the CDR3. Trimming took 2 bases from V and 7 from J; bases not matched to a gene: 1. The V gene's germline CDR1 is LGHNT and CDR2 FRNRAP. Here the CDR3 DNA reads TGTGCTAGTGGTTTGACTAGCGGGAGTAATGAGCAGTTCTTC. It is translated as CASGLTSGSNEQFF.

This chain joins TRBV9 and TRBJ1-1; TRBD1 matches at 8 bases. Germline V gives CDR1 SGDLS, CDR2 YYNGEE. Losses at the gene ends were 8 bases for V and 5 bases for J; bases not matched to a gene: 8. This CDR3 comprises 13 residues. The CDR3 sequence is CARSGQGQTEAFF. In DNA, the CDR3 is TGTGCCAGGTCCGGACAGGGACAAACTGAAGCTTTCTTT.

This clone was counted a single time. The V gene is TRBV10-3, the J gene TRBJ2-1, with 7 bases that match TRBD2. CDR1 ENHRY and CDR2 SYGVKD come from the germline V gene. The V and J ends lost 3 bases and 6 bases, in that order; junction bases with no gene match: 2. The CDR3 contains 13 residues. Here the CDR3 reads CAISDWTSNEQFF. The CDR3 bases are TGTGCCATCAGTGACTGGACTAGCAATGAGCAGTTCTTC.

The gene calls are TRBV13 and TRBJ2-7; 9 positions match TRBD1. This CDR3 has 14 amino acids. Germline CDR1 and CDR2: PRHDT and FYEKMQ (reference sequence). The trim removed 5 bases at V and 3 bases at J, leaving 5 bases unmatched. The CDR3 DNA sequence: TGTGCCAGCAGCCCCCAGGACAGGGGCTACGAGCAGTACTTC. It is translated as CASSPQDRGYEQYF.

V gene TRBV19 combines with J gene TRBJ2-1; TRBD2 matches 9 bases. Germline V lookup: CDR1 LNHDA, CDR2 SQIVND (reference sequence). J was trimmed by 2 bases and V by 4 bases; bases with no gene match: 3. The CDR3 has 15 residues. The CDR3 reads CASSNWTSAYNEQFF. In nucleotides, the CDR3 is TGTGCCAGTAGTAATTGGACTAGCGCCTACAATGAGCAGTTCTTC.

The chain is built from TRBV5-5 and TRBJ1-2; perhaps TRBD1 as D (5 bases). The CDR3 has 14 amino acids. Looked up from germline, CDR1 is SGHKS and CDR2 is YYEKEE (reference sequence). The germline V and J ends were trimmed by 0 bases and 2 bases, with 8 bases remaining between them. CDR3 nucleotides: TGTGCCAGCAGCTTGGACCGGGGGAACTATGGCTACACCTTC. This translates into CASSLDRGNYGYTF.